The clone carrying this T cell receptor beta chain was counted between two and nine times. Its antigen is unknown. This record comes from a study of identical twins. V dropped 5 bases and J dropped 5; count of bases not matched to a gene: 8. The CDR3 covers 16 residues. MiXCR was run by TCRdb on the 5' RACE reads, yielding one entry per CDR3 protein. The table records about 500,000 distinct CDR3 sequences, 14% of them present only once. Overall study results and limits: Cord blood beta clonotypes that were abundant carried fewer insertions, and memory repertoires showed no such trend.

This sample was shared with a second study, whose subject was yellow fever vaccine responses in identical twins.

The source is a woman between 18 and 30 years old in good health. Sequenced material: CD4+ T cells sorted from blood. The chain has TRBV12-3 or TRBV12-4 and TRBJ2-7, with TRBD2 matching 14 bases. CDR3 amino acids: CASSPAGLAGVNEQYF. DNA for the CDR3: TGTGCCAGCAGTCCCGCGGGACTAGCGGGAGTAAACGAGCAGTACTTC.